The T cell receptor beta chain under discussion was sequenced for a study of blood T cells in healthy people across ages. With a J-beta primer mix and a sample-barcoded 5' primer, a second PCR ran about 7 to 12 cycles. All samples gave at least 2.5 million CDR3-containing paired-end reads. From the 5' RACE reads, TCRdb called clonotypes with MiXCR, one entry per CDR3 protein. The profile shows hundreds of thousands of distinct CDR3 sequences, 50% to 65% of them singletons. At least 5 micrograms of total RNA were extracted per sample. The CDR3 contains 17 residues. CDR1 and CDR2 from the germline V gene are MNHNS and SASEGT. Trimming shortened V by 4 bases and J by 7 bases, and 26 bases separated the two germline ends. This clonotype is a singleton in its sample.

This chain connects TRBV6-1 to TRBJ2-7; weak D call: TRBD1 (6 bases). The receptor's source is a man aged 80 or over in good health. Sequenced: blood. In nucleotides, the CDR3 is TGTGCCAGCAGTGTTCAGGGGTTGGCCGGCGCAGGGCGGGAGCAGTACTTC. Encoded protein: CASSVQGLAGAGREQYF.